The clone carrying this TCR beta chain was detected only once. The data stem from a study of blood T cell repertoires in COVID-19. The CDR3 loop spans 14 amino acids. V shed 6 bases, J shed 7 bases, and the junction held 7 bases outside the gene matches. The germline gives CDR1 MNHEY, CDR2 SMNVEV (reference sequence). Profiled with immunoSEQ multiplex PCR; TCRdb holds only in-frame clones, not every one. The sample holds about 220,000 clones; more than 70% are singletons and the top ten take about 3.9%. This sequence was found in an elderly woman with acute or convalescent COVID-19. The specimen sequenced was peripheral blood. The rearrangement links TRBV27 to TRBJ1-5; 9 nucleotides agree with TRBD1. CDR3 DNA sequence: TGTGCCAGCAGGCTACAGGGGGCTGGGCAGCCCCAGCATTTT. Translated: CASRLQGAGQPQHF.